This T cell receptor beta chain was sequenced for a study of blood T cell repertoires in COVID-19. Study summary: The cDNA or gDNA used as material had been derived from T cells, B-cell-depleted T cells, or PBMCs.

Clones were sequenced by immunoSEQ multiplex PCR, and TCRdb holds only the in-frame ones, with some missing. The sample contains about 130,000 clones, roughly 80% of which appear only once. V lost 4 bases to trimming and J lost 4 bases; unmatched junction nucleotides: 5. The CDR3 is 13 residues long. The V gene's germline CDR1 is SGHRS and CDR2 YFSETQ. Assignments of participants to cohorts depended upon their own reported clinical history. The clonotype originates from a man under 40 who had recovered from COVID-19. The sample taken for sequencing was PBMCs or T cells enriched from blood (not recorded which). This sequence joins TRBV5-1 and TRBJ2-7; 7 bases are a match to TRBD1. The DNA for the CDR3 is TGCGCCAGCAGCGAGGACAGGTTATACGAGCAGTACTTC. This sequence encodes CASSEDRLYEQYF.